This entry lists 14 T cell receptor beta chains sequenced from one sample in a study of blood T cell repertoires in COVID-19. TCRdb's table, derived via immunoSEQ multiplex PCR, lists solely in-frame clones and lacks some. The table includes around 230,000 clones, roughly 80% detected once. The sample comprised peripheral blood. Receptors were obtained from a woman between 65 and 79 years old with active or convalescent COVID-19.

Remarks on this clone: This sample includes further DNA sequences coding for the same CDR3. The genes are TRBV27 and TRBJ2-3, with 10 bases fitting TRBD2. Germline CDR1 and CDR2: MNHEY and SMNVEV (reference sequence). The length of the CDR3 is 17 residues. V trimming: 6 bases; J trimming: 4 bases; junction bases outside the gene matches: 13. CDR3 nucleotides: TGTGCCAGCAGCCTGCTACTGGCTAGCGGGGGAGCAGATACGCAGTATTTT. Amino acid sequence: CASSLLLASGGADTQYF.

This sequence joins TRBV6-2 or TRBV6-3 and TRBJ2-7, with D perhaps TRBD1 (6 bases). CDR1 is MNHEY, CDR2 SVGEGT, per germline. This CDR3 is built from 17 residues. V lost 5 bases and J lost 1, with 21 bases in between. CDR3 loop: CASSPGFPGHKSYEQYF. The CDR3 DNA is TGTGCCAGCAGTCCGGGCTTCCCGGGACATAAGTCCTACGAGCAGTACTTC.

The chain employs TRBV11-2 and TRBJ2-2, with 9 bases identical to TRBD2. With 5 bases clipped from V and 7 bases from J, the junction kept 8 bases outside the gene matches. The CDR3 sequence is 15 residues long. Germline V gives CDR1 SGHAT, CDR2 FQNNGV. CDR3 residues: CASSPLAGGVGELFF. The CDR3 nucleotides read TGTGCCAGCAGCCCCCTGGCGGGAGGGGTCGGGGAGCTGTTTTTT.

This clone has just one count. The V gene is TRBV10-2, the J gene TRBJ1-2; D is unclear. In germline, CDR1 is WSHSY, CDR2 SAAADI. CDR3 length: 14 amino acids. The V end lost 2 bases, the J end lost 6 bases, and 13 bases lay between the germline ends. The CDR3 region has the DNA TGCGCCAGCAGTGAGGCGGCCGGGTCTGATGGCTACACCTTC. As protein: CASSEAAGSDGYTF.

This chain connects TRBV5-8 to TRBJ1-5, with TRBD1 matching over 10 bases. The CDR3 runs to 15 residues. In germline, CDR1 is SGHTS, CDR2 YDEGEE. V lost 7 bases and J lost 7; bases outside the gene matches: 11. CDR3 sequence reads: CASRSGTGDSQPQHF. CDR3 DNA sequence: TGTGCCAGCCGATCCGGGACAGGGGACTCCCAGCCCCAGCATTTT.

For the CDR3, the DNA is TGTGCCTGGAGCGGGGGCGAGCAGTACTTC. This encodes CAWSGGEQYF. The rearrangement uses TRBV30 and TRBJ2-7; tentatively, D is TRBD2 (6 bases). The CDR3 extends over 10 amino acids. Germline V gives CDR1 GTSNPN, CDR2 SVGIG (reference sequence). V lost 3 bases, J lost 6 bases, and 6 bases lay in between. The complete variable domain, with remaining parts taken from reference TRBV30 and TRBJ2-7, reads SQTIHQWPATLVQPVGSPLSLECTVEGTSNPNLYWYRQAAGRGLQLLFYSVGIGQISSEVPQNLSASRPQDRQFILSSKKLLLSDSGFYLCAWSGGEQYFGPGTRLTVT.

The gene calls are TRBV7-9 and TRBJ1-2; D gene uncertain. Germline CDR1 SEHNR, CDR2 FQNEAQ (reference sequence). V was shortened by 2 bases and J by 1 base, with 17 bases between the two germline ends. The CDR3 is 17 residues long. CDR3 in DNA: TGTGCCAGCAGCTTATACGGGAGAGCGGGTAGTAACTATGGCTACACCTTC. Translation: CASSLYGRAGSNYGYTF.

This chain uses TRBV20-1 with TRBJ2-7; D is undetermined. This CDR3 contains 11 residues. Germline loops: CDR1 DFQATT, CDR2 SNEGSKA (reference sequence). The V gene lost 6 bases and the J gene lost 1 base, with 7 bases spanning the gap. CDR3 sequence reads: CSAAGSYEQYF. The DNA for the CDR3 is TGCAGTGCAGCAGGATCCTACGAGCAGTACTTC.

This clone has only a few counts. J is TRBJ1-5 and V is TRBV5-6; 10 nucleotides align to TRBD1. J gave up 7 bases and V 3 bases, and 4 bases lay outside the gene matches. The germline gives CDR1 SGHDT, CDR2 YYEEEE. This CDR3 contains 14 residues. CDR3 sequence reads: CASSYRTGGQPQHF. In nucleotides, the CDR3 is TGTGCCAGCAGCTATAGGACAGGGGGGCAGCCCCAGCATTTT.

This CDR3 reads CASSTVRGLAGGYQETQYF. The CDR3 DNA follows: TGCGCCAGCAGCACAGTGCGCGGACTAGCGGGAGGGTACCAAGAGACCCAGTACTTC. This sequence joins TRBV5-1 and TRBJ2-5, with 15 bases that match TRBD2. Trimming cost V 4 bases and J 0 bases; bases outside gene matches: 10. The CDR3 spans 19 residues. Germline V lookup: CDR1 SGHRS, CDR2 YFSETQ.

The rearrangement joins TRBV5-1 to TRBJ1-2, with D maybe TRBD1 (6 bases). The ends were cut back, 4 bases at V and 8 bases at J, with 12 bases in the middle. The germline CDR1 and CDR2 sequences are SGHRS and YFSETQ. The CDR3 runs 12 residues. This CDR3 reads CASSPDSLGYTF. CDR3 DNA sequence: TGCGCCAGCAGCCCGGACAGCTTAGGCTACACCTTC. Drawing the rest from reference TRBV5-1 and TRBJ1-2, the complete variable domain is KAGVTQTPRYLIKTRGQQVTLSCSPISGHRSVSWYQQTPGQGLQFLFEYFSETQRNKGNFPGRFSGRQFSNSRSEMNVSTLELGDSALYLCASSPDSLGYTFGSGTRLTVV.

The chain has TRBV7-9 and TRBJ1-3; 9 nucleotides line up with TRBD1. CDR1 SEHNR and CDR2 FQNEAQ come from the germline V gene (reference sequence). CDR3 size: 15 residues. J was trimmed by 6 bases and V by 0 bases; bases with no gene match: 3. The CDR3 sequence is CASSLADRGPNTIYF. Written as DNA, the CDR3 is TGTGCCAGCAGCTTAGCGGACAGGGGTCCAAACACCATATATTTT. Together with reference TRBV7-9 and TRBJ1-3, the CDR3 gives the full variable domain: DTGVSQNPRHKITKRGQNVTFRCDPISEHNRLYWYRQTLGQGPEFLTYFQNEAQLEKSRLLSDRFSAERPKGSFSTLEIQRTEQGDSAMYLCASSLADRGPNTIYFGEGSWLTVV.

CDR3 in amino acids: CSVTGGWGMNTEAFF. Written as DNA, the CDR3 is TGCAGCGTTACGGGAGGGTGGGGCATGAACACTGAAGCTTTCTTT. The genes are TRBV29-1 and TRBJ1-1; TRBD1 might be the D (5 bases). This CDR3 is 15 amino acids long. Germline V gene lookup returns CDR1 SQVTM and CDR2 ANQGSEA. V gave up 5 bases and J gave up 0 bases, with 16 bases separating them.

A note on this clone: Compared with germline, one end of the junction differs, possibly owing to a read error. The CDR3 nucleotides read TGCAGCGTCGAAGGTGCAGGGGAAAACTATGGCTACACCTTC. Encoded protein: CSVEGAGENYGYTF. The J gene is TRBJ1-2, the V gene TRBV29-1; the D gene is possibly TRBD1 (6 bases). The germline gives CDR1 SQVTM, CDR2 ANQGSEA. The CDR3 runs to 14 residues.